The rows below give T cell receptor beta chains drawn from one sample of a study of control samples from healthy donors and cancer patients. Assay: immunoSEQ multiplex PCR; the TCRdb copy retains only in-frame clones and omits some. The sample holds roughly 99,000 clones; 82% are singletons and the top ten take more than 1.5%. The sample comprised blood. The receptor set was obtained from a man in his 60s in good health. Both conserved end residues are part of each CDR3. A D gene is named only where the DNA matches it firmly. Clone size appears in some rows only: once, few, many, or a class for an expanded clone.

TGTGCCGCTGAGCTCGGACTAGAGAGGAGCGGGGAGCTGTTTTTT	CAAELGLERSGELFF	-	TRBV7-9	TRBD2	TRBJ2-2
TGCGCCAGCAGCCTACAGACTAGCTCGGATACGCAGTATTTT	CASSLQTSSDTQYF	-	TRBV5-1	TRBD2	TRBJ2-3
TGTGCCAGCAGCCCTATCCCGGGACTGGCTTTCTCTGGGGCCAACGTCCTGACTTTC	CASSPIPGLAFSGANVLTF	-	TRBV13	-	TRBJ2-6
TGCAGCGTTGTAGGAGGTGAAAAACTGTTTTTT	CSVVGGEKLFF	-	TRBV29-1	-	TRBJ1-4
TGTGCCAGCAGCTTACGCTGGGACAGGGGGCAGAGCGGGCACCGAACGCAGTATTTT	CASSLRWDRGQSGHRTQYF	-	TRBV7-8	TRBD1	TRBJ2-3
TGTGCCAGCAGTTCTAATCCGTCCCTCTACGAGCAGTACTTC	CASSSNPSLYEQYF	medium-sized	TRBV28	-	TRBJ2-7
TGTGCCTGGAGCCCCTCACTAGCGGGGGACACAGATACGCAGTATTTT	CAWSPSLAGDTDTQYF	-	TRBV30	TRBD2	TRBJ2-3
TGTGCCAGCAGCTCCCCCGGGCAGGGTTCCTACGAGCAGTACTTC	CASSSPGQGSYEQYF	-	TRBV7-6	-	TRBJ2-7
TGTGCCAGCAGTGAAGGGGTTTTGCGGGGCTACACCTTC	CASSEGVLRGYTF	-	TRBV25-1	-	TRBJ1-2
TGTGCCAGCAGCTCCTCCGTGTTTACCGGGGAGCTGTTTTTT	CASSSSVFTGELFF	once	TRBV11-3	-	TRBJ2-2
TGCAGCGGAACCAGGGGGCAAGGGGAAAAACTGTTTTTT	CSGTRGQGEKLFF	-	TRBV29-1	TRBD1	TRBJ1-4
TGCGCCAGCAGTTCCGAGTCCGGGATTACTCGCTCCTACAATGAGCAGTTCTTC	CASSSESGITRSYNEQFF	-	TRBV5-1	-	TRBJ2-1
TGTGCCAGTGCTCAAACTGAAGCTTTCTTT	CASAQTEAFF	-	TRBV7-9	-	TRBJ1-1
TGTGCCAGTAGATTAGGAGCGGGGAAAGAAGCTTTCTTT	CASRLGAGKEAFF	-	TRBV19	-	TRBJ1-1
TGTGCCAGCAGCCAAGCAAATAGCAATCAGCCCCAGCATTTT	CASSQANSNQPQHF	-	TRBV14	-	TRBJ1-5
TGTGCCAGCAGCGCTTCTGGGTCGTTTATAATAGATACGCAGTATTTT	CASSASGSFIIDTQYF	-	TRBV5-6	-	TRBJ2-3
TGTGCCATCAGTGAGTCTGGCGGCCGGGGGACTTTCTTT	CAISESGGRGTFF	few	TRBV10-3	-	TRBJ1-1
TGCGCCAGCAGCTTGTTGGCCCCAGGGGCCGATAATGAAAAACTGTTTTTT	CASSLLAPGADNEKLFF	-	TRBV5-1	-	TRBJ1-4